What follows are 27 T cell receptor beta chains derived from one specimen sequenced in a study of T cell responses to AZD1222 COVID-19 vaccine. Only in-frame clones appear in the TCRdb table, and some are missing; sequencing was by immunoSEQ multiplex PCR. The repertoire holds 150,000 or so clones, 91% seen once, with around 1.3% in the top ten. Sequences were derived from peripheral blood, sampled 28 days after the second AZD1222 dose. The origin of the receptors is an adult who received the AZD1222 COVID-19 vaccine.

This clone has a single count. V usage is TRBV7-2 and J usage is TRBJ1-3; D is uncertain. V shed 1 base and J shed 0 bases, with 10 bases lying between them. Germline CDR1 SGHTA, CDR2 FQGNSA. The length of the CDR3 is 16 residues. The CDR3 loop is CASSLVLASSGNTIYF. In DNA form, the CDR3 reads TGTGCCAGCAGCTTAGTTTTAGCTAGCTCTGGAAACACCATATATTTT.

This clone has a single count. V usage is TRBV19 and J usage is TRBJ1-5, with a possible D match to TRBD1 (5 bases). Germline V lookup: CDR1 LNHDA, CDR2 SQIVND (reference sequence). This CDR3 spans 15 amino acids. V lost 7 bases and J 7 bases, leaving 20 bases between the germline ends. The CDR3 here is CASTDRGDIPQPQHF. The CDR3 DNA reads TGTGCCAGTACCGACCGGGGGGATATCCCCCAGCCCCAGCATTTT.

This chain connects TRBV3-1 (or the pseudogene TRBV3-2) to TRBJ1-3; D is unresolved. Germline assignment: CDR1 LGHDT and CDR2 YNNKEL (reference sequence). The CDR3 sequence is 15 residues long. Trimming cost V 2 bases and J 3 bases, with 11 bases left between them. CDR3 region: CASSQPAFFGNTIYF. The CDR3 DNA follows: TGTGCCAGCAGCCAACCAGCATTCTTTGGAAACACCATATATTTT.

The rearrangement uses TRBV28 and TRBJ2-3; D not resolved. Germline-derived CDR1 and CDR2 are MDHEN and SYDVKM. Trimming shortened V by 6 bases and J by 1 base, and 17 bases separated the two germline ends. The CDR3 totals 16 residues. CDR3 residues: CASSPMVLHGTDTQYF. The CDR3 DNA sequence: TGTGCCAGCAGCCCCATGGTCCTCCATGGCACAGATACGCAGTATTTT.

The V call is TRBV5-6, the J call TRBJ1-3; D might be TRBD1 (5 bases). The V gene lost 3 bases and the J gene lost 0 bases, with 22 bases spanning the gap. CDR1 SGHDT and CDR2 YYEEEE come from the germline V gene. The CDR3 extends over 19 amino acids. The CDR3 sequence: CASSSGKTHLLLSGNTIYF. The CDR3 nucleotides are TGTGCCAGCAGCTCAGGGAAGACCCACCTGCTACTCTCTGGAAACACCATATATTTT. The complete variable domain, with remaining parts taken from reference TRBV5-6 and TRBJ1-3, reads DAGVTQSPTHLIKTRGQQVTLRCSPKSGHDTVSWYQQALGQGPQFIFQYYEEEERQRGNFPDRFSGHQFPNYSSELNVNALLLGDSALYLCASSSGKTHLLLSGNTIYFGEGSWLTVV.

The genes are TRBV6-5 and TRBJ1-1; 8 bases fit TRBD1. V shed 2 bases and J 1 base; nucleotides not matched to a gene: 3. The CDR3 runs to 15 residues. Germline V gene lookup returns CDR1 MNHEY and CDR2 SVGAGI. CDR3 sequence (DNA): TGTGCCAGCAGTTACCGGGACAGGCCGAACACTGAAGCTTTCTTT. This translates into CASSYRDRPNTEAFF.

J is TRBJ1-2 and V is TRBV3-1 (or the pseudogene TRBV3-2); 7 bases agree with TRBD1. Germline V gene data show CDR1 as LGHDT and CDR2 as YNNKEL (reference sequence). The trim removed 5 bases at V and 8 bases at J, leaving 8 bases unmatched. The CDR3 covers 13 residues. The chain's CDR3 is CASSVQGPRGYTF. The CDR3 nucleotides read TGTGCCAGCAGCGTACAGGGGCCGAGGGGCTACACCTTC.

The chain links TRBV2 to TRBJ1-5; D is ambiguous. The CDR3 covers 15 residues. The germline V gene encodes CDR1 SNHLY and CDR2 FYNNEI. The ends were cut back, 7 bases at V and 0 bases at J, with 13 bases in the middle. The CDR3 nucleotides read TGTGCCAGCACATGGACGGAGGGTAGCAATCAGCCCCAGCATTTT. Translating it yields CASTWTEGSNQPQHF.

The chain is built from TRBV5-1 and TRBJ2-7; 7 nucleotides line up with TRBD1. V was pared by 2 bases and J by 5 bases, with 7 bases of the junction left unmatched. Germline assignment: CDR1 SGHRS and CDR2 YFSETQ. The CDR3 has 14 amino acids. The CDR3 reads CASSFTGVIHEQYF. The CDR3 nucleotides are TGCGCCAGCAGCTTTACAGGGGTAATCCACGAGCAGTACTTC.

J is TRBJ2-7 and V is TRBV29-1; 7 nucleotides agree with TRBD2. The CDR3 covers 15 residues. Per germline, CDR1 SQVTM and CDR2 ANQGSEA. V trimming: 7 bases; J trimming: 2 bases; junction bases outside the gene matches: 14. CDR3 amino acids: CSGTGLGEKPYEQYF. CDR3 DNA sequence: TGCAGCGGTACCGGACTAGGGGAGAAACCCTACGAGCAGTACTTC.

The chain combines TRBV2 with TRBJ1-2; D is undetermined. Germline loops: CDR1 SNHLY, CDR2 FYNNEI. The CDR3 has 11 amino acids. Trimming left V 5 bases short and J 4 bases short, with 5 bases between. In DNA form, the CDR3 reads TGTGCCAGCAGTCCAAGCTATGGCTACACCTTC. Amino acid sequence: CASSPSYGYTF.

The CDR3 loop reads CASSTPGQRAGANVLTF. In DNA, the CDR3 is TGTGCCAGCAGTACCCCGGGACAGAGAGCTGGGGCCAACGTCCTGACTTTC. This chain uses TRBV28 with TRBJ2-6; 7 nucleotides line up with TRBD1. Germline-derived CDR1 and CDR2 are MDHEN and SYDVKM. This CDR3 spans 17 amino acids. V was clipped by 5 bases and J by 2 bases; unmatched bases: 9.

The chain carries TRBV29-1 and TRBJ1-3; D unclear. The germline gives CDR1 SQVTM, CDR2 ANQGSEA. Deletions cut 1 base from V and 0 bases from J, with 10 bases between. The CDR3 has 15 amino acids. CDR3 residues: CSVEVGRSSGNTIYF. The DNA for the CDR3 is TGCAGCGTTGAAGTCGGGCGGAGCTCTGGAAACACCATATATTTT.

V gene TRBV6-5 combines with J gene TRBJ1-5; D perhaps matches TRBD1 (5 bases). The V end lost 7 bases, the J end lost 5 bases, and 15 bases lay between the germline ends. Germline values: CDR1 MNHEY, CDR2 SVGAGI. The CDR3 sequence is 14 residues long. This CDR3 is CASMKRDSYQPQHF. The CDR3 DNA sequence: TGTGCCAGCATGAAACGGGACTCCTATCAGCCCCAGCATTTT.

V is TRBV10-3 and J is TRBJ1-4, with 9 bases aligning to TRBD1. The CDR3 length is 16 residues. Germline V lookup: CDR1 ENHRY, CDR2 SYGVKD. J was trimmed by 7 bases and V by 3 bases; bases with no gene match: 9. The CDR3: CAISESRTGVLEKLFF. Here the CDR3 DNA reads TGTGCCATCAGTGAATCGCGGACAGGGGTCCTTGAAAAACTGTTTTTT.

The chain has TRBV18 and TRBJ1-3; the D gene is possibly TRBD1 (5 bases). CDR1 and CDR2 (germline): KGHSH, LQKENI. Trimming cost V 2 bases and J 2 bases, with 13 bases left between them. The CDR3 is made up of 16 amino acids. This chain's CDR3 is CASSPIDSMAGNTIYF. The CDR3 DNA reads TGTGCCAGCTCACCAATAGACAGTATGGCTGGAAACACCATATATTTT.

A single count supports this clone. This chain connects TRBV29-1 to TRBJ1-2; TRBD1 matches at 7 bases. This CDR3 contains 12 residues. The J segment lost 0 bases and the V segment lost 7 bases, leaving 2 bases of the junction unmatched. Germline loops: CDR1 SQVTM, CDR2 ANQGSEA. In DNA form, the CDR3 reads TGCAGCGCCGGGACAGCTAACTATGGCTACACCTTC. This encodes CSAGTANYGYTF.

This rearrangement joins TRBV7-2 to TRBJ2-1; D gene ambiguous. The CDR3 contains 14 residues. Germline V gene sequence: CDR1 SGHTA, CDR2 FQGNSA. Deletions cut 1 base from V and 9 bases from J, with 13 bases between. As DNA, the CDR3 is TGTGCCAGCAGCTTAGATCGTCCAATGGGTGAGCAGTTCTTC. Its protein product is CASSLDRPMGEQFF.

J is TRBJ1-1 and V is TRBV7-8, with 7 bases lining up with TRBD1. Germline V lookup: CDR1 SGHVS, CDR2 FQNEAQ. Trimming removed 5 bases from V and 9 bases from J; junction bases left unmatched: 12. This CDR3 comprises 14 residues. The CDR3, as DNA: TGTGCCAGCAGCCCCTCGGGACAGACTGACAAAGCTTTCTTT. Translation gives CASSPSGQTDKAFF.

The J gene is TRBJ2-7, the V gene TRBV3-1 (or the pseudogene TRBV3-2), with D perhaps matching TRBD1 (5 bases). The germline V gene has CDR1 LGHDT and CDR2 YNNKEL (reference sequence). V was pared by 1 base and J by 0 bases, with 10 bases between. The length of the CDR3 is 15 residues. CDR3 residues: CASSQGQNPSYEQYF. DNA of the CDR3: TGTGCCAGCAGCCAAGGACAGAATCCCTCCTACGAGCAGTACTTC.

The V gene is TRBV28, the J gene TRBJ1-4, with 8 bases lining up with TRBD1. The CDR3 loop spans 14 amino acids. Trimming removed 6 bases from V and 8 bases from J; junction bases left unmatched: 8. Germline values: CDR1 MDHEN, CDR2 SYDVKM. CDR3 nucleotide sequence: TGTGCCAGCAGCCCCGGACAGGGATCGGAAAAACTGTTTTTT. Encoded protein: CASSPGQGSEKLFF. Combining the CDR3 with reference TRBV28 and TRBJ1-4 gives the whole variable domain DVKVTQSSRYLVKRTGEKVFLECVQDMDHENMFWYRQDPGLGLRLIYFSYDVKMKEKGDIPEGYSVSREKKERFSLILESASTNQTSMYLCASSPGQGSEKLFFGSGTQLSVL.

The V and J genes are TRBV25-1 and TRBJ1-3, with 9 bases aligning to TRBD1. J lost 1 base, V lost 6 bases, and 7 bases had no gene match. The V gene's germline CDR1 is MGHDK and CDR2 SYGVNS. The CDR3 consists of 16 residues. CDR3 DNA sequence: TGTGCCAGCAGGCAGACCGGGACAGGGTCTGGAAACACCATATATTTT. It yields the protein CASRQTGTGSGNTIYF. The full variable domain, its missing parts supplied by reference TRBV25-1 and TRBJ1-3, is EADIYQTPRYLVIGTGKKITLECSQTMGHDKMYWYQQDPGMELHLIHYSYGVNSTEKGDLSSESTVSRIRTEHFPLTLESARPSHTSQYLCASRQTGTGSGNTIYFGEGSWLTVV.

This clone appeared a few times. V usage is TRBV28 and J usage is TRBJ2-7, with 10 bases that match TRBD2. V was pared by 3 bases and J by 5 bases, with 7 bases of the junction left unmatched. This CDR3 has 15 residues. CDR1 and CDR2 (germline): MDHEN, SYDVKM. CDR3 amino acids: CASSFGLAGEDEQYF. The CDR3 nucleotides are TGTGCCAGCAGTTTTGGCCTAGCGGGAGAGGACGAGCAGTACTTC.

The chain recombines TRBV11-2 with TRBJ1-4; 8 bases line up with TRBD1. V lost 4 bases and J lost 3; bases outside the gene matches: 1. Germline lookup yields CDR1 SGHAT and CDR2 FQNNGV. The CDR3 spans 14 residues. This chain's CDR3 is CASSWTGPNEKLFF. For the CDR3, the DNA is TGTGCCAGCAGCTGGACAGGGCCTAATGAAAAACTGTTTTTT.

This sequence joins TRBV23-1 and TRBJ2-3, with TRBD2 matching over 9 bases. TRBV23-1 is labeled an ORF, and its function is uncertain. Unmatched junction bases numbered 6, after V lost 4 bases and J lost 4 bases. The CDR3 loop spans 15 amino acids. CDR3 residues: CASSPGGGAPDTQYF. The CDR3 coding sequence is TGCGCCAGCAGTCCTGGCGGGGGGGCCCCAGATACGCAGTATTTT.

The chain recombines TRBV28 with TRBJ2-7, with a tentative D call TRBD2 (6 bases). CDR1 is MDHEN and CDR2 is SYDVKM in the germline V gene. The CDR3 extends over 14 amino acids. Trimming took off 5 bases at V and 6 bases at J, with 17 bases between the two ends. CDR3: CASSLAPSAGEQYF. The CDR3 nucleotides read TGTGCCAGCAGTCTTGCTCCTAGCGCAGGCGAGCAGTACTTC.

A single count supports this clone. J is TRBJ1-2 and V is TRBV21-1. TRBV21-1 is deemed a pseudogene. The CDR3 has 15 residues. The CDR3 DNA follows: TGTGCCAGCCCCCATATAAGAGTGGGGAACTATGGCTACACCTTC. Its protein is CASPHIRVGNYGYTF.